This record concerns one TCR beta chain sequence. The repertoire was sequenced with immunoSEQ multiplex PCR; TCRdb's copy has only in-frame clones and lacks some. Counted here are 100,000 to 150,000 clones, 75% to 95% occurring once; the ten biggest clones make up 2.5%. This CDR3 has 15 residues. Germline lookup yields CDR1 SEHNR and CDR2 FQNEAQ (reference sequence). V was clipped by 5 bases and J by 10 bases; unmatched bases: 15. These data belong to a study of control samples from healthy donors and cancer patients. The rearrangement joins TRBV7-9 to TRBJ1-1, with 8 bases aligning to TRBD1. The sequence derives from a young man in good health. The specimen sequenced was blood. Written as DNA, the CDR3 is TGTGCCAGCAGCCCTTTCCGGGACAGGAGTATGCCAGCTTTCTTT. Translation gives CASSPFRDRSMPAFF. The full variable domain, in which reference TRBV7-9 and TRBJ1-1 provide the parts outside the CDR3, is DTGVSQNPRHKITKRGQNVTFRCDPISEHNRLYWYRQTLGQGPEFLTYFQNEAQLEKSRLLSDRFSAERPKGSFSTLEIQRTEQGDSAMYLCASSPFRDRSMPAFFGQGTRLTVV.